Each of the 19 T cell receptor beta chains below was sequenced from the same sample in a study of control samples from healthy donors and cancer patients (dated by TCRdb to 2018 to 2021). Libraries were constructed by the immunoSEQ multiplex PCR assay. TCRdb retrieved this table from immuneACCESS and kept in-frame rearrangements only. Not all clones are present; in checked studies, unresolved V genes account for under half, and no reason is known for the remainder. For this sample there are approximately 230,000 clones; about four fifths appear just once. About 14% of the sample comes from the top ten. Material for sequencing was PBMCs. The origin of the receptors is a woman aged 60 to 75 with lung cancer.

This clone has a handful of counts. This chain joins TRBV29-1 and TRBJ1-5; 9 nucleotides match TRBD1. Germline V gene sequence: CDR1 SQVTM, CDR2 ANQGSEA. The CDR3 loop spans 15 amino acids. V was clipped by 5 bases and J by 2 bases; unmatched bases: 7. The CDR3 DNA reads TGCAGCGTTTCAACAGGGGGCACGGGCAATCAGCCCCAGCATTTT. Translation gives CSVSTGGTGNQPQHF.

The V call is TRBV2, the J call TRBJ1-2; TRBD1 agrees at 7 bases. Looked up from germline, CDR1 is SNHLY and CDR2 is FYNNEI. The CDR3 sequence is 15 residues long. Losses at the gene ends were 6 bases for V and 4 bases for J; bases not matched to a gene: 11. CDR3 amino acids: CASSDRRGTAYGYTF. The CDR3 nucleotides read TGTGCCAGCAGCGATAGGCGGGGGACAGCCTATGGCTACACCTTC.

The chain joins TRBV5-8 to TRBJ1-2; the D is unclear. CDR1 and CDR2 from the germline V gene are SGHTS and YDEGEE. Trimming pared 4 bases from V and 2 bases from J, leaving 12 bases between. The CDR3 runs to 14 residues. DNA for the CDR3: TGTGCCAGCAGCCCTCGGGGTACCAACTATGGCTACACCTTC. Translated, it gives CASSPRGTNYGYTF. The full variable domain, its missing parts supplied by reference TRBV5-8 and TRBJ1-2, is EAGVTQSPTHLIKTRGQQATLRCSPISGHTSVYWYQQALGLGLQFLLWYDEGEERNRGNFPPRFSGRQFPNYSSELNVNALELEDSALYLCASSPRGTNYGYTFGSGTRLTVV.

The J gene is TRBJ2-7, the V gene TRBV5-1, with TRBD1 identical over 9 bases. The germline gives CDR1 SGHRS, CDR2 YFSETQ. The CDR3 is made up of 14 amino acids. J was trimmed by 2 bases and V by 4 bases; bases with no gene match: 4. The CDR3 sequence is CASSRGQGTYEQYF. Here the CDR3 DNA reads TGCGCCAGCAGCCGGGGACAGGGAACCTACGAGCAGTACTTC.

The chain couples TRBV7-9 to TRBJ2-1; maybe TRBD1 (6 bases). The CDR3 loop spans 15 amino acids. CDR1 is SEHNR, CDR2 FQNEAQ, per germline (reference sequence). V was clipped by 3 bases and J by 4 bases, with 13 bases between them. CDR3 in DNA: TGTGCCAGCAGCTTGACAGGTGGTGGGTACAATGAGCAGTTCTTC. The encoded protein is CASSLTGGGYNEQFF.

The CDR3 region has the DNA TGTGCCAGCAGCCGGACAGGGAAGAAAGATTCACCCCTCCACTTT. Amino acid sequence: CASSRTGKKDSPLHF. V and J are TRBV3-1 (or the pseudogene TRBV3-2) and TRBJ1-6; TRBD1 agrees at 8 bases. V was clipped by 4 bases and J by 8 bases; unmatched bases: 7. The CDR3 sequence is 15 residues long. Germline values: CDR1 LGHDT, CDR2 YNNKEL (reference sequence).

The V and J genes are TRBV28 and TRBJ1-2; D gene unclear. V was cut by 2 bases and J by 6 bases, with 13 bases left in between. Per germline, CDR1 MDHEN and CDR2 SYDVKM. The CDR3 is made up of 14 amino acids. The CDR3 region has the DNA TGTGCCAGCAGTTTAGTCCCCAGCAGAGATGGCTACACCTTC. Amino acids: CASSLVPSRDGYTF.

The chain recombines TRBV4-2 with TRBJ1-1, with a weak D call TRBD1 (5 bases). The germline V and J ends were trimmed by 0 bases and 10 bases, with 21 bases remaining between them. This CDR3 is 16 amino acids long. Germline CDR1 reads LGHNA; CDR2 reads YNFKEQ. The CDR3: CASSQEGTLSGYGAFF. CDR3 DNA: TGTGCCAGCAGCCAAGAGGGGACGCTTTCGGGGTATGGAGCTTTCTTT.

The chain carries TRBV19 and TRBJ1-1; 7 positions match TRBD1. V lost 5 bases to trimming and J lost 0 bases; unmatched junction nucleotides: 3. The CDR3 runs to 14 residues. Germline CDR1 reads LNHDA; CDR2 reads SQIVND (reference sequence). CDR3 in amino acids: CASSLQGVNTEAFF. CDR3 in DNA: TGTGCCAGTAGTCTGCAGGGGGTGAACACTGAAGCTTTCTTT.

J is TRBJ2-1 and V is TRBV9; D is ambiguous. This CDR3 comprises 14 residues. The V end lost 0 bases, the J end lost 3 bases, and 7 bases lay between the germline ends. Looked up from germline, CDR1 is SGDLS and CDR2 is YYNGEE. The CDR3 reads CASSVAELYNEQFF. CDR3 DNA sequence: TGTGCCAGCAGCGTAGCGGAGCTCTACAATGAGCAGTTCTTC.

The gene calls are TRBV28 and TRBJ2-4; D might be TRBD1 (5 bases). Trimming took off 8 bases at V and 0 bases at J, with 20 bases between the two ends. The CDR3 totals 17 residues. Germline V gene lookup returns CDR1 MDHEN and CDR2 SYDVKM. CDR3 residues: CASAPYTGTLAKNIQYF. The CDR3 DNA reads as TGTGCCAGCGCGCCTTATACAGGAACCTTAGCCAAAAACATTCAGTACTTC. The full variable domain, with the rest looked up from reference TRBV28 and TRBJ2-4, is DVKVTQSSRYLVKRTGEKVFLECVQDMDHENMFWYRQDPGLGLRLIYFSYDVKMKEKGDIPEGYSVSREKKERFSLILESASTNQTSMYLCASAPYTGTLAKNIQYFGAGTRLSVL.

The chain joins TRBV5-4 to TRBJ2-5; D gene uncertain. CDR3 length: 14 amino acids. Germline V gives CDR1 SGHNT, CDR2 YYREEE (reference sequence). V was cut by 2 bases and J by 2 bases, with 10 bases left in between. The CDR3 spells CASSFGWGQETQYF. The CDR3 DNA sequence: TGTGCCAGCAGCTTCGGCTGGGGACAAGAGACCCAGTACTTC. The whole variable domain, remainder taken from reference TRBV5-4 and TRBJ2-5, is ETGVTQSPTHLIKTRGQQVTLRCSSQSGHNTVSWYQQALGQGPQFIFQYYREEENGRGNFPPRFSGLQFPNYSSELNVNALELDDSALYLCASSFGWGQETQYFGPGTRLLVL.

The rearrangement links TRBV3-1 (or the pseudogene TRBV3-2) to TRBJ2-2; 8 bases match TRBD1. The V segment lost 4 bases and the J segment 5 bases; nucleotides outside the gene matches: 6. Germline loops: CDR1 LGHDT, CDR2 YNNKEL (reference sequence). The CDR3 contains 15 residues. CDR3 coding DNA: TGTGCCAGCAGCCCAGGGGGCTTTAATACCGGGGAGCTGTTTTTT. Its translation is CASSPGGFNTGELFF.

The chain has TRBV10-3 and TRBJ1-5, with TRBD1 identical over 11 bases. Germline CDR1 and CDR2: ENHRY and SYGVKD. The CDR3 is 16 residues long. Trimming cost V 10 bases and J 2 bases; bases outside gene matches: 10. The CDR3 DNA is TGTGCCACGGGGGACAGGGGGTTGGGAGGCAATCAGCCCCAGCATTTT. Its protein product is CATGDRGLGGNQPQHF.

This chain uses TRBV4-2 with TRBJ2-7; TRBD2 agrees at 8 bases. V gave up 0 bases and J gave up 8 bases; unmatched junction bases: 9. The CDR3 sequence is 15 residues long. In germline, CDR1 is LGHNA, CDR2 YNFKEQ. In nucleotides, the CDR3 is TGTGCCAGCAGCCAAGATGGAAGACTAGCGACTAAGCAGTACTTC. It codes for CASSQDGRLATKQYF.

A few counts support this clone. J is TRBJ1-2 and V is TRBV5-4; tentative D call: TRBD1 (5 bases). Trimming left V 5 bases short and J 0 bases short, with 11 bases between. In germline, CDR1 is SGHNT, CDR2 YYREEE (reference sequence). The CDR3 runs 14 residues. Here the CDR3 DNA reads TGTGCCAGCAGTGCGCAGGGTTCTAACTATGGCTACACCTTC. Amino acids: CASSAQGSNYGYTF.

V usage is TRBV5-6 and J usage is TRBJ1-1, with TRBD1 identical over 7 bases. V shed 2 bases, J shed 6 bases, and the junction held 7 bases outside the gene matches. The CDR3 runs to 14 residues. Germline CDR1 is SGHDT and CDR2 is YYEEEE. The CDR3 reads CASSFQGVFAEAFF. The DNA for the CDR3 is TGTGCCAGCAGCTTTCAGGGGGTCTTTGCTGAAGCTTTCTTT.

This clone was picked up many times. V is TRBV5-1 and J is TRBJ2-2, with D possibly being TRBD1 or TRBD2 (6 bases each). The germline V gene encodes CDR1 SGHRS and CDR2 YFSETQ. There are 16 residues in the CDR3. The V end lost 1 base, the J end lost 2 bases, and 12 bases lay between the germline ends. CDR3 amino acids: CASSLPGAINTGELFF. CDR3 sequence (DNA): TGCGCCAGCAGCTTGCCGGGGGCCATTAACACCGGGGAGCTGTTTTTT.

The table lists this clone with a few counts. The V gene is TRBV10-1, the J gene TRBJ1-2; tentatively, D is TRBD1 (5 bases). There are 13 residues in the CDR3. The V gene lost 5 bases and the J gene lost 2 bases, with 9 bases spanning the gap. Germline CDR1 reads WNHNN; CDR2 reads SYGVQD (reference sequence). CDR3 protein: CASSPGRNYGYTF. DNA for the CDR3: TGCGCCAGCAGTCCGGGACGAAACTATGGCTACACCTTC.